The 5 T cell receptor beta chains below were found in one sample sequenced in a study of metastatic and nonmetastatic thyroid tumors. With MiXCR, TCRdb reprocessed the PCR reads. The sample holds thousands of clones, about 23% seen once. There were no patients who had received any treatment before thyroid surgery. Sequenced sample: tumor tissue. The receptors come from a female donor with papillary thyroid cancer or a benign thyroid nodule (not recorded which). Some clones in this sample may be carry-over from other donors' samples.

This clone is judged medium-sized (0.01 to 0.1%). The chain is built from TRBV20-1 and TRBJ2-7; weak D call: TRBD1 (5 bases). CDR1 is DFQATT and CDR2 is SNEGSKA in the germline V gene (reference sequence). The length of the CDR3 is 15 residues. V was trimmed by 0 bases and J by 2 bases, leaving 14 bases between them. This CDR3 is CSARETGFGAYEQYF. CDR3 sequence (DNA): TGCAGTGCTAGAGAAACAGGCTTTGGCGCCTACGAGCAGTACTTC.

The chain combines TRBV30 with TRBJ1-1; D is unresolved. V shed 2 bases and J shed 11 bases, with 15 bases lying between them. The CDR3 spans 12 residues. The germline V gene has CDR1 GTSNPN and CDR2 SVGIG (reference sequence). As DNA, the CDR3 is TGTGCCTGGAGTAGGGTACCCGGGGAGGCTTTCTTT. Amino acid sequence: CAWSRVPGEAFF.

This rearrangement joins TRBV7-8 to TRBJ2-1, with a possible D match to TRBD2 (7 bases). Trimming stripped 3 bases from V and 0 bases from J, with 15 bases between. The CDR3 consists of 17 residues. The germline gives CDR1 SGHVS, CDR2 FQNEAQ. The CDR3 DNA reads as TGTGCCAGCAGCTTTGGGGGGGGCCTGAGCTCCTACAATGAGCAGTTCTTC. Translated, it gives CASSFGGGLSSYNEQFF.

Turning to this clone: The CDR3 does not end in the conserved phenylalanine or tryptophan, so this is likely a read error. The limits of the CDR3 on the DNA are not certain, so only TCRdb's listed CDR3 is given. The chain joins TRBV11-1 to TRBJ1-1. The CDR3 length is 12 residues, termini included. Germline-derived CDR1 and CDR2 are SGHAT and FQDESV (reference sequence). The CDR3 protein is CASSLVGTEAYY.

By proportion, this clone is medium-sized (0.01 to 0.1%). The chain is built from TRBV19 and TRBJ1-6, with 10 bases identical to TRBD1. Per the germline V gene, CDR1 is LNHDA and CDR2 is SQIVND (reference sequence). V lost 7 bases and J lost 6; bases outside the gene matches: 6. The CDR3 runs to 15 residues. The CDR3 region has the DNA TGTGCCAGTACCCCATGGGACAGGGGTAATTCACCCCTCCACTTT. Translation gives CASTPWDRGNSPLHF.